Following are 22 T cell receptor beta chains from one sample sequenced in a study of Tregs in tolerant kidney transplant recipients. Assay used: immunoSEQ multiplex PCR; TCRdb lists only in-frame clones, some missing. The sample holds over 50,000 clones, 65% to 85% seen once. Sequences were obtained from CD4+ T cells from blood. These receptors all stem from a human donor in good health.

The J gene is TRBJ2-3, the V gene TRBV27, with D possibly being TRBD2 (5 bases). V was shortened by 6 bases and J by 1 base, with 14 bases between the two germline ends. This CDR3 spans 15 amino acids. Germline lookup yields CDR1 MNHEY and CDR2 SMNVEV (reference sequence). The CDR3 loop is CASSPRGDGTDTQYF. For the CDR3, the DNA is TGTGCCAGCAGCCCCCGGGGAGATGGCACAGATACGCAGTATTTT.

This clone has a single count. This chain uses TRBV5-4 with TRBJ1-3, with a tentative D call TRBD1 (5 bases). The CDR3 totals 16 residues. Germline V gene data show CDR1 as SGHNT and CDR2 as YYREEE (reference sequence). V gave up 4 bases and J gave up 0 bases, with 14 bases separating them. For the CDR3, the DNA is TGTGCCAGCAGCCCCGGAGCGGGGGACTCTGGAAACACCATATATTTT. Amino acid sequence: CASSPGAGDSGNTIYF.

The chain has TRBV4-2 and TRBJ2-7; 7 bases fit TRBD2. Germline loops: CDR1 LGHNA, CDR2 YNFKEQ. Trimming took 0 bases from V and 0 from J; bases not matched to a gene: 8. CDR3 length: 17 residues. CDR3 sequence reads: CASSQESGGRPSYEQYF. CDR3 in DNA: TGTGCCAGCAGCCAAGAGTCGGGAGGCCGCCCCTCCTACGAGCAGTACTTC.

This clone is medium-sized within its sample. The V gene is TRBV10-2, the J gene TRBJ1-2; 12 bases line up with TRBD1. The CDR3 sequence is 13 residues long. Looked up from germline, CDR1 is WSHSY and CDR2 is SAAADI. Trimming removed 10 bases from V and 7 bases from J; junction bases left unmatched: 7. The CDR3 here is CATTGQGAGGYTF. The DNA for the CDR3 is TGCGCCACCACGGGACAGGGGGCAGGTGGCTACACCTTC.

This clone was detected only once. This rearrangement joins TRBV2 to TRBJ1-4, with D perhaps matching TRBD1 (5 bases). V lost 9 bases and J 4 bases, leaving 15 bases between the germline ends. The CDR3 consists of 14 residues. Germline V gene sequence: CDR1 SNHLY, CDR2 FYNNEI. CDR3 sequence: CASSPGRNNEKLFF. The CDR3 DNA sequence: TGTGCCAGTTCCCCGGGACGGAATAATGAAAAACTGTTTTTT.

The chain employs TRBV7-8 and TRBJ2-7; D uncertain. CDR3 length equals 13 residues. Looked up from germline, CDR1 is SGHVS and CDR2 is FQNEAQ. Trimming took off 3 bases at V and 3 bases at J, with 9 bases between the two ends. The CDR3 here is CASSFTGVYEQYF. The DNA for the CDR3 is TGTGCCAGCAGCTTCACCGGCGTCTACGAGCAGTACTTC. Based on the CDR3 plus reference TRBV7-8 and TRBJ2-7, the full variable domain is GAGVSQSPRYKVAKRGQDVALRCDPISGHVSLFWYQQALGQGPEFLTYFQNEAQLDKSGLPSDRFFAERPEGSVSTLKIQRTQQEDSAVYLCASSFTGVYEQYFGPGTRLTVT.

This clone was detected a few times. The chain carries TRBV6-5 and TRBJ2-7; a possible D gene is TRBD2 (5 bases). The CDR3 spans 11 residues. V lost 7 bases and J 4 bases, leaving 8 bases between the germline ends. Germline CDR1 MNHEY, CDR2 SVGAGI. CDR3 amino acids: CASKGVYEQYF. As DNA, the CDR3 is TGTGCCAGCAAGGGAGTTTACGAGCAGTACTTC.

The gene calls are TRBV14 and TRBJ1-1, with a weak D call TRBD1 (6 bases). In germline, CDR1 is SGHDN, CDR2 FVKESK. With 3 bases removed from V and 4 bases from J, the gap between germline ends came to 18 bases. CDR3 length: 16 amino acids. CDR3 DNA: TGTGCCAGCAGCCATCTAGGGACACTTTGGCCCACTGAAGCTTTCTTT. The encoded protein is CASSHLGTLWPTEAFF.

The chain carries TRBV5-1 and TRBJ2-2; D unclear. Looked up from germline, CDR1 is SGHRS and CDR2 is YFSETQ. This CDR3 has 15 amino acids. Trimming removed 0 bases at V and 4 bases at J, with 10 bases between. The CDR3 protein is CASSLGSVGTGELFF. The CDR3 region has the DNA TGCGCCAGCAGCTTGGGCAGTGTGGGCACCGGGGAGCTGTTTTTT.

The V call is TRBV2, the J call TRBJ1-2; TRBD1 is a possible D gene (6 bases). Trimming took 3 bases from V and 7 from J, leaving 15 bases between them. This CDR3 region has 14 residues. Germline values: CDR1 SNHLY, CDR2 FYNNEI. The CDR3 reads CASSESGALSGYTF. In DNA form, the CDR3 reads TGTGCCAGCAGTGAGTCGGGGGCCCTGTCTGGCTACACCTTC.

The chain links TRBV25-1 to TRBJ1-1; D gene unclear. Germline values: CDR1 MGHDK, CDR2 SYGVNS. This CDR3 has 14 residues. With 5 bases removed from V and 4 bases from J, the gap between germline ends came to 14 bases. The CDR3 bases are TGTGCCAGCAGTCGGACGGGCTGGTCCACTGAAGCTTTCTTT. This encodes CASSRTGWSTEAFF.

J is TRBJ2-1 and V is TRBV20-1; D gene ambiguous. V shed 7 bases and J shed 4 bases, with 5 bases lying between them. CDR3 size: 10 residues. Germline V gene lookup returns CDR1 DFQATT and CDR2 SNEGSKA (reference sequence). The CDR3 sequence is CSVAYNEQFF. CDR3 DNA: TGCAGTGTTGCGTACAATGAGCAGTTCTTC.

The V and J genes are TRBV5-1 and TRBJ1-1; D not certain. The length of the CDR3 is 13 residues. Per germline, CDR1 SGHRS and CDR2 YFSETQ. V lost 0 bases and J 1 base, leaving 4 bases between the germline ends. The DNA for the CDR3 is TGCGCCAGCAGCTTGGTGTCGAACACTGAAGCTTTCTTT. This gives the protein CASSLVSNTEAFF.

This clone was seen more than once but under ten times. CDR3 coding DNA: TGTGCCAGCAGTGAAATAGCAGCCCAGTTCCGGGGCTACACCTTC. Protein sequence: CASSEIAAQFRGYTF. This rearrangement joins TRBV2 to TRBJ1-2; D is unclear. The germline V gene has CDR1 SNHLY and CDR2 FYNNEI. This CDR3 contains 15 residues. Trimming cost V 2 bases and J 8 bases, with 18 bases left between them.

The genes are TRBV9 and TRBJ2-1; 7 bases fit TRBD2. This CDR3 spans 15 amino acids. V lost 0 bases and J lost 7; bases outside the gene matches: 7. Germline V CDR1 and CDR2: SGDLS, YYNGEE. As DNA, the CDR3 is TGTGCCAGCAGCGTAGGGGGCGGGAGTCAAAATGAGCAGTTCTTC. Protein sequence: CASSVGGGSQNEQFF.

The V and J genes are TRBV19 and TRBJ2-6; a weak D match, TRBD1 (6 bases). The CDR3 spans 17 residues. Deletions cut 6 bases from V and 0 bases from J, with 15 bases between. Germline-derived CDR1 and CDR2 are LNHDA and SQIVND (reference sequence). The DNA of the CDR3 is TGTGCCAGTAGACCGGGACATGCGAGCTCTGGGGCCAACGTCCTGACTTTC. This codes for CASRPGHASSGANVLTF. Combining the CDR3 with reference TRBV19 and TRBJ2-6 gives the whole variable domain DGGITQSPKYLFRKEGQNVTLSCEQNLNHDAMYWYRQDPGQGLRLIYYSQIVNDFQKGDIAEGYSVSREKKESFPLTVTSAQKNPTAFYLCASRPGHASSGANVLTFGAGSRLTVL.

About this clone itself: It is likely a read error, because the conserved phenylalanine at the end of the CDR3 is missing. The DNA is omitted, as the CDR3 cannot be located on it reliably, and the CDR3 follows TCRdb's listing. This chain links TRBV3-2 with TRBJ2-7; TRBD2, the table's D call, was not compared with the DNA. TRBV3-2 is assigned pseudogene status. The CDR3 sequence runs 9 residues, both termini included. CDR3 sequence reads: CASVGREFI.

This rearrangement joins TRBV11-2 to TRBJ1-1; a possible D gene is TRBD1 (5 bases). The CDR3 length is 14 residues. Germline assignment: CDR1 SGHAT and CDR2 FQNNGV. Trimming shortened V by 1 base and J by 3 bases, and 9 bases separated the two germline ends. The CDR3 coding sequence is TGTGCCAGCAGCTTAGGGTCGGGGGACACTGAAGCTTTCTTT. It codes for CASSLGSGDTEAFF.

V and J are TRBV7-9 and TRBJ2-1; 7 positions match TRBD2. With V trimmed by 4 bases and J by 8 bases, 11 bases remained unmatched. The CDR3 loop spans 15 amino acids. The germline V gene encodes CDR1 SEHNR and CDR2 FQNEAQ (reference sequence). CDR3 sequence: CASSSAGVLMDEQFF. The CDR3 nucleotides are TGTGCCAGCAGCTCCGCGGGGGTGCTAATGGATGAGCAGTTCTTC. Full variable domain (rest looked up from reference TRBV7-9 and TRBJ2-1): DTGVSQNPRHKITKRGQNVTFRCDPISEHNRLYWYRQTLGQGPEFLTYFQNEAQLEKSRLLSDRFSAERPKGSFSTLEIQRTEQGDSAMYLCASSSAGVLMDEQFFGPGTRLTVL.

V is TRBV30 and J is TRBJ1-1; 12 nucleotides line up with TRBD1. CDR1 and CDR2 (germline): GTSNPN, SVGIG (reference sequence). The V segment lost 4 bases and the J segment 14 bases; nucleotides outside the gene matches: 11. This CDR3 is built from 13 residues. The CDR3 coding sequence is TGTGCCTGGACCTCCGGGACAGGGGGCAAGTGCTTCTTT. Protein product: CAWTSGTGGKCFF.

DNA for the CDR3: TGTGCCAGCAGCTTGACTAGCTACTACGAGCAGTACTTC. It yields the protein CASSLTSYYEQYF. The chain links TRBV11-2 to TRBJ2-7, with 7 bases matching TRBD2. Germline V gene lookup returns CDR1 SGHAT and CDR2 FQNNGV. J lost 3 bases, V lost 3 bases, and 2 bases had no gene match. The CDR3 is made up of 13 amino acids.

This chain links TRBV5-6 with TRBJ1-4, with 11 nucleotides matching TRBD1. The V gene end was trimmed by 0 bases and the J gene end by 0 bases; junction bases not matched to a gene: 4. This CDR3 spans 18 amino acids. CDR1 is SGHDT, CDR2 YYEEEE, per germline. The CDR3: CASSLEGQGDATNEKLFF. In DNA, the CDR3 is TGTGCCAGCAGCTTGGAGGGACAGGGGGACGCAACTAATGAAAAACTGTTTTTT. Combining the CDR3 with reference TRBV5-6 and TRBJ1-4 gives the whole variable domain DAGVTQSPTHLIKTRGQQVTLRCSPKSGHDTVSWYQQALGQGPQFIFQYYEEEERQRGNFPDRFSGHQFPNYSSELNVNALLLGDSALYLCASSLEGQGDATNEKLFFGSGTQLSVL.